The rows below give T cell receptor beta chains drawn from one sample of a study of T cell responses to AZD1222 COVID-19 vaccine. Using immunoSEQ multiplex PCR, the repertoire was profiled, and TCRdb retains in-frame clones only, with some absent. The sample lists 150,000 to 200,000 clones, 92% occurring once. Sample: peripheral blood, taken on day 0 of AZD1222 vaccination. The origin of the receptors is an adult in good health. Each CDR3 is given with its conserved first and last residue. Each record gives: clone size, V gene, D gene, J gene, CDR3 protein, CDR3 DNA. D genes are given only for firm matches. The size field is filled for only some rows; it gives once, few, many or a size class.

clone_size: once
v_call: TRBV27
d_call: TRBD1
j_call: TRBJ1-2
cdr3_aa: CASSRRDSYGYTF
cdr3_nt: TGTGCCAGCAGTCGCCGGGACAGTTATGGCTACACCTTC

clone_size: .
v_call: TRBV12-3/TRBV12-4
d_call: .
j_call: TRBJ2-7
cdr3_aa: CASSFGQHGEQYF
cdr3_nt: TGTGCCAGCAGTTTTGGACAGCACGGCGAGCAGTACTTC

clone_size: .
v_call: TRBV19
d_call: TRBD2
j_call: TRBJ2-2
cdr3_aa: CASIAFGGDTGELFF
cdr3_nt: TGTGCCAGTATAGCGTTTGGGGGGGACACCGGGGAGCTGTTTTTT

clone_size: .
v_call: TRBV28
d_call: TRBD1
j_call: TRBJ1-5
cdr3_aa: CASSSNRGKNQPQHF
cdr3_nt: TGTGCCAGCAGTTCCAACAGGGGGAAAAATCAGCCCCAGCATTTT

clone_size: .
v_call: TRBV4-2
d_call: TRBD1
j_call: TRBJ2-2
cdr3_aa: CASSQITGGWSGELFF
cdr3_nt: TGTGCCAGCAGCCAAATCACAGGGGGATGGTCCGGGGAGCTGTTTTTT

clone_size: .
v_call: TRBV10-3
d_call: .
j_call: TRBJ1-2
cdr3_aa: CAVGRGGNYGYTF
cdr3_nt: TGTGCCGTGGGACGGGGGGGAAACTATGGCTACACCTTC

clone_size: few
v_call: TRBV4-1
d_call: TRBD1
j_call: TRBJ1-1
cdr3_aa: CASSRTGGMNTEAFF
cdr3_nt: TGCGCCAGCAGTCGGACAGGGGGGATGAACACTGAAGCTTTCTTT

clone_size: .
v_call: TRBV5-6
d_call: TRBD2
j_call: TRBJ2-1
cdr3_aa: CASSLEIVAGAQPINEQFF
cdr3_nt: TGTGCCAGCAGCTTGGAAATCGTGGCGGGAGCCCAACCAATAAATGAGCAGTTCTTC

clone_size: once
v_call: TRBV27
d_call: .
j_call: TRBJ1-3
cdr3_aa: CASSNLASGNTIYF
cdr3_nt: TGTGCCAGCAGTAACCTCGCCTCTGGAAACACCATATATTTT

clone_size: .
v_call: TRBV6-6
d_call: .
j_call: TRBJ1-4
cdr3_aa: CASSYRRLETNEKLFF
cdr3_nt: TGTGCCAGCAGTTACCGTCGACTCGAAACTAATGAAAAACTGTTTTTT

clone_size: few
v_call: TRBV5-6
d_call: TRBD1
j_call: TRBJ1-1
cdr3_aa: CASSLAQGALYTEAFF
cdr3_nt: TGTGCCAGCAGCTTGGCGCAGGGGGCTTTGTACACTGAAGCTTTCTTT

clone_size: .
v_call: TRBV3-1/TRBV3-2
d_call: .
j_call: TRBJ2-1
cdr3_aa: CASSLRINEQFF
cdr3_nt: TGTGCCAGCAGCCTCCGTATCAATGAGCAGTTCTTC

clone_size: .
v_call: TRBV7-9
d_call: .
j_call: TRBJ1-2
cdr3_aa: CASRSAGPFYGYTF
cdr3_nt: TGTGCCAGCAGATCGGCAGGTCCCTTTTACGGCTACACCTTC

clone_size: once
v_call: TRBV29-1
d_call: .
j_call: TRBJ1-1
cdr3_aa: CSVVGVNTEAFF
cdr3_nt: TGCAGCGTTGTAGGAGTGAACACTGAAGCTTTCTTT

clone_size: once
v_call: TRBV20-1
d_call: .
j_call: TRBJ1-2
cdr3_aa: CSAKEVPGYTF
cdr3_nt: TGCAGTGCTAAGGAGGTCCCTGGCTACACCTTC

clone_size: .
v_call: TRBV7-9
d_call: TRBD1
j_call: TRBJ1-5
cdr3_aa: CASSSDREGGQPQHF
cdr3_nt: TGTGCCAGCAGCTCGGACAGGGAGGGAGGTCAGCCCCAGCATTTT

clone_size: .
v_call: TRBV29-1
d_call: TRBD1
j_call: TRBJ2-7
cdr3_aa: CSVGRGDRASYEQYF
cdr3_nt: TGCAGCGTTGGAAGGGGGGACAGGGCATCCTACGAGCAGTACTTC

clone_size: once
v_call: TRBV7-9
d_call: .
j_call: TRBJ2-7
cdr3_aa: CASSLSRTWTYEQYF
cdr3_nt: TGTGCCAGCAGCTTGTCCCGGACTTGGACCTACGAGCAGTACTTC

clone_size: .
v_call: TRBV6-5
d_call: .
j_call: TRBJ1-5
cdr3_aa: CASRSHSNQPQHF
cdr3_nt: TGTGCCAGCCGTAGTCATAGCAATCAGCCCCAGCATTTT

clone_size: .
v_call: TRBV7-9
d_call: TRBD1
j_call: TRBJ2-6
cdr3_aa: CASSLRTGAVQGANVLTF
cdr3_nt: TGTGCCAGCAGCTTAAGGACAGGGGCCGTGCAGGGGGCCAACGTCCTGACTTTC

clone_size: .
v_call: TRBV12-3/TRBV12-4
d_call: TRBD2
j_call: TRBJ2-3
cdr3_aa: CASIVAGGDTQYF
cdr3_nt: TGTGCCAGCATTGTAGCGGGAGGAGATACGCAGTATTTT

clone_size: .
v_call: TRBV6-5
d_call: .
j_call: TRBJ1-1
cdr3_aa: CASSPVQGIGTEAFF
cdr3_nt: TGTGCCAGCAGTCCTGTACAGGGTATCGGCACTGAAGCTTTCTTT

clone_size: .
v_call: TRBV7-9
d_call: .
j_call: TRBJ1-1
cdr3_aa: CASSLGASRNTEAFF
cdr3_nt: TGTGCCAGCAGCTTAGGGGCATCGCGGAACACTGAAGCTTTCTTT

clone_size: .
v_call: TRBV7-2
d_call: TRBD2
j_call: TRBJ2-5
cdr3_aa: CASSRWTSGSQETQYF
cdr3_nt: TGTGCCAGCAGCCGCTGGACTAGCGGTAGCCAAGAGACCCAGTACTTC

clone_size: once
v_call: TRBV14
d_call: TRBD2
j_call: TRBJ2-7
cdr3_aa: CASSRFKREGHEQYF
cdr3_nt: TGTGCCAGCAGCCGTTTTAAGCGGGAGGGGCACGAGCAGTACTTC

clone_size: .
v_call: TRBV6-2/TRBV6-3
d_call: .
j_call: TRBJ1-5
cdr3_aa: CASSRTNSNQPQHF
cdr3_nt: TGTGCCAGCAGCCGCACAAATAGCAATCAGCCCCAGCATTTT

clone_size: once
v_call: TRBV14
d_call: TRBD2
j_call: TRBJ2-7
cdr3_aa: CASSPSGTSGYEQYF
cdr3_nt: TGTGCCAGCAGCCCTTCCGGGACTAGCGGCTACGAGCAGTACTTC

clone_size: .
v_call: TRBV3-1/TRBV3-2
d_call: TRBD2
j_call: TRBJ2-7
cdr3_aa: CASSQDRTSSEQYF
cdr3_nt: TGTGCCAGCAGCCAAGATAGGACTAGTAGCGAGCAGTACTTC

clone_size: .
v_call: TRBV10-3
d_call: TRBD2
j_call: TRBJ2-7
cdr3_aa: CAISDRTSGSLYEQYF
cdr3_nt: TGTGCCATCAGTGACCGGACTAGCGGGAGTCTATACGAGCAGTACTTC

clone_size: .
v_call: TRBV10-3
d_call: TRBD1
j_call: TRBJ2-5
cdr3_aa: CAISEASGQGKTQYF
cdr3_nt: TGTGCCATCAGTGAGGCCTCGGGACAGGGGAAGACCCAGTACTTC

clone_size: .
v_call: TRBV2
d_call: .
j_call: TRBJ1-5
cdr3_aa: CASRGGRSLQPQHF
cdr3_nt: TGTGCCAGCAGGGGGGGACGGTCCCTTCAGCCCCAGCATTTT

clone_size: .
v_call: TRBV3-1/TRBV3-2
d_call: .
j_call: TRBJ1-5
cdr3_aa: CASSQERINQPQHF
cdr3_nt: TGTGCCAGCAGCCAAGAACGGATAAATCAGCCCCAGCATTTT

clone_size: once
v_call: TRBV5-4
d_call: .
j_call: TRBJ1-2
cdr3_aa: CASSLNERITNYGYTF
cdr3_nt: TGTGCCAGCAGCTTAAACGAACGGATAACTAACTATGGCTACACCTTC

clone_size: once
v_call: TRBV20-1
d_call: .
j_call: TRBJ1-1
cdr3_aa: CSGATAEAFF
cdr3_nt: TGCAGTGGTGCGACAGCTGAAGCTTTCTTT

clone_size: .
v_call: TRBV7-9
d_call: .
j_call: TRBJ2-5
cdr3_aa: CASSLGFGETQYF
cdr3_nt: TGTGCCAGCAGCTTAGGTTTTGGAGAGACCCAGTACTTC

clone_size: once
v_call: TRBV9
d_call: .
j_call: TRBJ1-2
cdr3_aa: CASSPDTSGGYGYTF
cdr3_nt: TGTGCCAGCAGCCCAGACACGAGTGGTGGGTATGGCTACACCTTC